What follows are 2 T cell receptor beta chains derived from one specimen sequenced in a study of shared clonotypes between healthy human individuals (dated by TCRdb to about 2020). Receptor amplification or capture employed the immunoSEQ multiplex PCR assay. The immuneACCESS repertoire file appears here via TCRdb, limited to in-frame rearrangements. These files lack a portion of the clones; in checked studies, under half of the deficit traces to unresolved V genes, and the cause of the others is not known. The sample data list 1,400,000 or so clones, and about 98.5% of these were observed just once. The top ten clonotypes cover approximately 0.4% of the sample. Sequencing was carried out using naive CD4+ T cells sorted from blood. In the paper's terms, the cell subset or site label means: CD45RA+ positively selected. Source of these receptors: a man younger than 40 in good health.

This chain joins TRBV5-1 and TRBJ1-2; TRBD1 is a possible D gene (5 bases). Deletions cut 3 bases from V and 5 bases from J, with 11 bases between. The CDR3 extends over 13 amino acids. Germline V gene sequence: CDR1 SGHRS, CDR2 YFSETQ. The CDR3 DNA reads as TGCGCCAGCAGCTCTGGGACCCTATATGGCTACACCTTC. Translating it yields CASSSGTLYGYTF.

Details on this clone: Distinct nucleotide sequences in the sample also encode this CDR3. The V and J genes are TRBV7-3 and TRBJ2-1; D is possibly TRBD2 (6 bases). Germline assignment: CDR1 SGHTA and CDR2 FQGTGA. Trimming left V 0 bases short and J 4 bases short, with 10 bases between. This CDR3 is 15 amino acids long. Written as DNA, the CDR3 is TGTGCCAGCAGCTTAACTAGCGGAGAATACAATGAGCAGTTCTTC. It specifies CASSLTSGEYNEQFF.